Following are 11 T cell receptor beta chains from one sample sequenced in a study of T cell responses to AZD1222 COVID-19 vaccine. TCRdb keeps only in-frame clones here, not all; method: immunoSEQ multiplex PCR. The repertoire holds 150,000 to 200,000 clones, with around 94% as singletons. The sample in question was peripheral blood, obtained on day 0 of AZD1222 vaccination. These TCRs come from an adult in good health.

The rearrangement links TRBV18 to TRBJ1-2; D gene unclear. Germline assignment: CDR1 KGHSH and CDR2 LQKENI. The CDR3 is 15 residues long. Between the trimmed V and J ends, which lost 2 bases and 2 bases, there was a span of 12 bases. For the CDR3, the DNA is TGTGCCAGCTCACCAGGGCCAGACGTCAACTATGGCTACACCTTC. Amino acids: CASSPGPDVNYGYTF.

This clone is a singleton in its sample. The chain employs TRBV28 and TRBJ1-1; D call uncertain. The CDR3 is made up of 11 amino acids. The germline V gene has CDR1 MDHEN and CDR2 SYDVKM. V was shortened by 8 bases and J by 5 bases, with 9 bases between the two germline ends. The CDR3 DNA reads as TGTGCCAGCTTCGGAAGGACTGAAGCTTTCTTT. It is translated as CASFGRTEAFF.

The CDR3 here is CASSWGGGNEQFF. DNA for the CDR3: TGTGCCAGCAGCTGGGGCGGGGGGAATGAGCAGTTCTTC. The chain is built from TRBV5-8 and TRBJ2-1, with 8 bases aligning to TRBD2. Germline V gives CDR1 SGHTS, CDR2 YDEGEE. With 3 bases clipped from V and 7 bases from J, the junction kept 3 bases outside the gene matches. CDR3 size: 13 residues.

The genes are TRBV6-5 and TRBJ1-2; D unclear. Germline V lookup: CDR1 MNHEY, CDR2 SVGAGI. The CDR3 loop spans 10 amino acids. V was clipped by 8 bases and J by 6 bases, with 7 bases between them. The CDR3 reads CASHQDGYTF. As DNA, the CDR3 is TGTGCCAGCCATCAGGATGGCTACACCTTC.

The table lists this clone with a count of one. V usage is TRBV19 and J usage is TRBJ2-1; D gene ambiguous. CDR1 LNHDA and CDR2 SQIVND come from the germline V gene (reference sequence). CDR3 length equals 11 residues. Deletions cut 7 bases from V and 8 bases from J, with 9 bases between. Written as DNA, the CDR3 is TGTGCCAGTAACTCTGGAGATGAGCAGTTCTTC. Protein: CASNSGDEQFF.

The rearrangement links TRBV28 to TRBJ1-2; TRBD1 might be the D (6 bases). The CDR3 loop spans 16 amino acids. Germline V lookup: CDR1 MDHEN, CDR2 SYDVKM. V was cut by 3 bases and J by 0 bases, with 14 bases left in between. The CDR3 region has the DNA TGTGCCAGCAGTTTGGGCGGGGGGCGAGCTAACTATGGCTACACCTTC. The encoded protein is CASSLGGGRANYGYTF.

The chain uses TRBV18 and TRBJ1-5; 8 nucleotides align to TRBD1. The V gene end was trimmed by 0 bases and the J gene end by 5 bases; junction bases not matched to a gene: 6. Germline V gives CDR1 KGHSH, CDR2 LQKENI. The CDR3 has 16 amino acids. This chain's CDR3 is CASSPPMAGGDQPQHF. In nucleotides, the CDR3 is TGTGCCAGCTCACCACCGATGGCAGGGGGCGATCAGCCCCAGCATTTT.

The CDR3 DNA reads as TGCGCCAGCAGCTCGGGACAGGGTTCGGTCTATGGCTACACCTTC. Its translation is CASSSGQGSVYGYTF. The genes are TRBV5-1 and TRBJ1-2; 9 bases are shared with TRBD1. The CDR3 has 15 amino acids. Germline V gives CDR1 SGHRS, CDR2 YFSETQ. V dropped 3 bases and J dropped 4; count of bases not matched to a gene: 7.

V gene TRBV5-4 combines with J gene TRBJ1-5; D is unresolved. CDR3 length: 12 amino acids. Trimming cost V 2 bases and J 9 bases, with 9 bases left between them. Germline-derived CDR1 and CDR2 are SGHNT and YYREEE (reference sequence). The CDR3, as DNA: TGTGCCAGCAGCTTCGGGTTGGGGCCCCAGCATTTT. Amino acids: CASSFGLGPQHF.

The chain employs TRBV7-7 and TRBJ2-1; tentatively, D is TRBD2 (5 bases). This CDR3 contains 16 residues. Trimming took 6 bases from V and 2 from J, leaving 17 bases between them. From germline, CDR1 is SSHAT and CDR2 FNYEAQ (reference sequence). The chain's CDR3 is CASSPYEGAAYNEQFF. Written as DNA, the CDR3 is TGTGCCAGCAGTCCTTACGAGGGAGCGGCCTACAATGAGCAGTTCTTC.

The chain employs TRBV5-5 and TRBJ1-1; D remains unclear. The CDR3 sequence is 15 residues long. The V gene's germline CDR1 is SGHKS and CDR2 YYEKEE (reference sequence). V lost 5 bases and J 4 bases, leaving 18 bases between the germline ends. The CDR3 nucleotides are TGTGCCAGCAGTTTCTCGACCTCCTCGGGCACTGAAGCTTTCTTT. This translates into CASSFSTSSGTEAFF.